The T cell receptor (beta chain) under discussion was sequenced for a study of blood T cell repertoires in COVID-19. Study-wide background: T cells, B-cell-depleted T cells, or PBMCs provided the cDNA or gDNA that served as material.

J gave up 2 bases and V 6 bases, and 9 bases lay outside the gene matches. CDR1 and CDR2 from the germline V gene are LNHDA and SQIVND (reference sequence). The CDR3 contains 15 residues. Original handling: How many nucleated cells were present was estimated from reference gene primer amplification. Sequencing was performed with immunoSEQ multiplex PCR; in TCRdb, only in-frame clones are kept and a portion is missing. The DNA gave D and trimming, while V, J and clone size come from that table. The sample yields about 73,000 clones, around 83% seen once. This sequence was found in a woman aged 55-69 years with acute or convalescent COVID-19. The chain is built from TRBV19 and TRBJ2-7, with TRBD1 matching over 8 bases. The sequencing sample was made of peripheral blood. The CDR3 is CASSAYGTGPYEQYF. CDR3 coding DNA: TGTGCCAGTAGCGCTTACGGGACAGGCCCCTACGAGCAGTACTTC.